Listed below are T cell receptor beta chains from one sample, sequenced in a study of blood T cell repertoires in COVID-19. The assay was immunoSEQ multiplex PCR, and TCRdb's table has in-frame clones only and misses some. The table records roughly 300,000 clones, under 90% of them present only once. Sequenced input: PBMCs or T cells enriched from blood (not recorded which). The receptors stem from a man aged 30 to 39 who had recovered from COVID-19. Both conserved end residues are part of each CDR3. D genes are given only for firm matches. The listing skips clone size in some rows; elsewhere it reads once, few, many or a size class.

CDR3: CASSPAGVYTEAFF
DNA: TGTGCCAGCTCACCAGCAGGGGTTTACACTGAAGCTTTCTTT
D: -
size: -
J: TRBJ1-1
V: TRBV18

CDR3: CAILTGSLTNIQYF
DNA: TGTGCCATTTTGACAGGGTCTCTTACGAACATTCAGTACTTC
D: TRBD1
size: -
J: TRBJ2-4
V: TRBV10-3

CDR3: CASSASGPEGLFF
DNA: TGTGCCAGCAGCGCAAGCGGCCCCGAGGGACTGTTTTTT
D: -
size: -
J: TRBJ1-4
V: TRBV9

CDR3: CASLPDTQYF
DNA: TGTGCCAGCCTTCCAGATACGCAGTATTTT
D: -
size: -
J: TRBJ2-3
V: TRBV2

CDR3: CASSLGIHGYTF
DNA: TGTGCCAGCAGTCTCGGGATCCACGGCTACACCTTC
D: -
size: -
J: TRBJ1-2
V: TRBV28

CDR3: CASSYSGLADNEQFF
DNA: TGTGCCAGCAGTTACTCGGGACTAGCAGACAATGAGCAGTTCTTC
D: TRBD2
size: -
J: TRBJ2-1
V: TRBV6-5

CDR3: CASSLQTVSGNTIYF
DNA: TGTGCCAGCAGCCTCCAGACAGTCTCTGGAAACACCATATATTTT
D: -
size: -
J: TRBJ1-3
V: TRBV7-8

CDR3: CASSLWDLYSYNEQFF
DNA: TGTGCCAGCAGCTTATGGGACTTATACTCCTACAATGAGCAGTTCTTC
D: -
size: -
J: TRBJ2-1
V: TRBV11-3

CDR3: CASSAPFGQGTFSTNEKLFF
DNA: TGCGCCAGCAGCGCCCCGTTTGGACAGGGAACGTTTTCAACTAATGAAAAACTGTTTTTT
D: TRBD1
size: -
J: TRBJ1-4
V: TRBV5-1

CDR3: CASSLIGRGINNEQFF
DNA: TGTGCCAGCAGCCTAATTGGAAGAGGGATAAACAATGAGCAGTTCTTC
D: -
size: -
J: TRBJ2-1
V: TRBV7-6

CDR3: CASRNIAGEHQETQYF
DNA: TGCGCCAGCAGAAACATAGCGGGGGAACACCAAGAGACCCAGTACTTC
D: TRBD2
size: once
J: TRBJ2-5
V: TRBV4-1

CDR3: CASSYGQGRTYNSPLHF
DNA: TGTGCCAGCAGCTACGGACAGGGTAGGACCTATAATTCACCCCTCCACTTT
D: TRBD1
size: -
J: TRBJ1-6
V: TRBV5-6

CDR3: CASSPRGEGPGYTF
DNA: TGTGCCAGCAGCCCGCGCGGGGAAGGTCCTGGCTACACCTTC
D: -
size: once
J: TRBJ1-2
V: TRBV5-4

CDR3: CASSVDRAGTGGYTF
DNA: TGTGCCAGCAGCGTAGACAGGGCAGGAACTGGTGGCTACACCTTC
D: -
size: -
J: TRBJ1-2
V: TRBV9

CDR3: CASSRGSGLAKNIQYF
DNA: TGTGCCAGCAGCCGGGGGAGCGGGCTAGCCAAAAACATTCAGTACTTC
D: -
size: -
J: TRBJ2-4
V: TRBV5-4

CDR3: CASSQGLQGTLQHF
DNA: TGTGCCAGCAGCCAAGGTTTACAGGGGACCCTCCAGCATTTT
D: TRBD1
size: -
J: TRBJ1-5
V: TRBV3-1/TRBV3-2

CDR3: CATSDWDRDSNQPQHF
DNA: TGTGCCACCAGTGATTGGGACAGGGATAGCAATCAGCCCCAGCATTTT
D: TRBD1
size: few
J: TRBJ1-5
V: TRBV24-1

CDR3: CASSLSNTEAFF
DNA: TGTGCCAGCAGTTTATCAAACACTGAAGCTTTCTTT
D: -
size: -
J: TRBJ1-1
V: TRBV12-3/TRBV12-4

CDR3: CASSPPGTYQETQYF
DNA: TGTGCCAGCTCACCACCCGGGACATACCAAGAGACCCAGTACTTC
D: -
size: once
J: TRBJ2-5
V: TRBV18

CDR3: CAWSVRRNQPQHF
DNA: TGTGCCTGGAGTGTACGCAGGAATCAGCCCCAGCATTTT
D: -
size: -
J: TRBJ1-5
V: TRBV30

CDR3: CASSMVGGSNEKLFF
DNA: TGTGCCAGTAGTATGGTGGGGGGGAGCAATGAAAAACTGTTTTTT
D: -
size: -
J: TRBJ1-4
V: TRBV19

CDR3: CASSPPGTGGGEQYF
DNA: TGTGCCAGCAGCCCCCCGGGGACAGGGGGAGGTGAGCAGTACTTC
D: TRBD1
size: -
J: TRBJ2-7
V: TRBV4-2

CDR3: CASSTWDRENQPQHF
DNA: TGTGCCAGTAGCACTTGGGACAGGGAGAATCAGCCCCAGCATTTT
D: TRBD1
size: -
J: TRBJ1-5
V: TRBV19

CDR3: CASQLGQGLNTEAFF
DNA: TGTGCCAGCCAACTGGGACAGGGGTTGAACACTGAAGCTTTCTTT
D: TRBD1
size: -
J: TRBJ1-1
V: TRBV6-5

CDR3: CATRAGGDTDTQYF
DNA: TGCGCCACCCGGGCGGGGGGGGACACAGATACGCAGTATTTT
D: TRBD2
size: -
J: TRBJ2-3
V: TRBV10-2

CDR3: CASTLRGTSGRVNEQFF
DNA: TGTGCCAGCACCCTACGGGGGACTAGCGGGAGGGTCAACGAGCAGTTCTTC
D: TRBD2
size: once
J: TRBJ2-1
V: TRBV2

CDR3: CASSITDSTDTQYF
DNA: TGTGCCAGTAGTATAACCGACTCGACAGATACGCAGTATTTT
D: -
size: -
J: TRBJ2-3
V: TRBV19